This T cell receptor beta chain was captured in a study of radiotherapy plus CTLA-4 blockade in lung cancer. Study context: Overall, approximately 17% of patients showed an objective response, while 31% attained disease control.

The CDR3 runs 13 residues. Per the germline V gene, CDR1 is MGHRA and CDR2 is YSYEKL. Unmatched junction bases numbered 0, after V lost 5 bases and J lost 3 bases. Chemo-refractory metastatic non-small-cell lung cancer patients underwent focal radiation alongside CTLA-4 blockade with ipilimumab. To note about this clone: The antigen is not known.

Using immunoSEQ multiplex PCR, the repertoire was profiled, and TCRdb retains in-frame clones only, with some absent. The profile covers 80,000 to 100,000 clones, with around 90% appearing a single time and approximately 5% taken by the ten largest. Study conclusions and caveats: Radiotherapy with ipilimumab was followed by blood expansion of tumor-derived clones. Per reports, early blood T cell clone dynamics, plus interferon-beta, forecast response most strongly.

The material sequenced was peripheral blood, taken from a patient treated with radiotherapy plus ipilimumab. The TCR sequence derives from a human donor with non-small cell lung cancer that progressed on radiotherapy plus ipilimumab. The V and J genes are TRBV4-1 and TRBJ2-1; 8 bases are shared with TRBD2. CDR3 sequence (DNA): TGCGCCAGCAGCGGGACTAGCTACAATGAGCAGTTCTTC. Amino acid sequence: CASSGTSYNEQFF.